This T cell receptor beta chain was identified during a study of blood T cell repertoires in COVID-19. The CDR3 loop spans 13 amino acids. Germline V CDR1 and CDR2: LNHNV, YYDKDF (reference sequence). The V and J ends lost 7 bases and 4 bases, in that order; junction bases with no gene match: 5. In the original analysis: Quantification of nucleated cells was approximated via reference gene primer amplification. TCRdb keeps only in-frame clones here, not all; method: immunoSEQ multiplex PCR. V and J calls and clone size are copied from that table; D and trimming were computed from the DNA. In the table there are over 250,000 clones, approximately 85% of which are singletons.

Sequences were obtained from PBMCs or T cells enriched from blood (not recorded which). The origin of this receptor is a woman aged 25 to 39 who had recovered from COVID-19. V usage is TRBV15 and J usage is TRBJ2-7, with 9 bases fitting TRBD2. This CDR3 reads CATMAGGKYEQYF. The CDR3 DNA is TGTGCCACCATGGCGGGAGGGAAATACGAGCAGTACTTC.